This entry describes one T cell receptor (beta chain). The sample belongs to a study of cytomegalovirus exposure and HLA in healthy donors. The CDR3 runs to 14 residues. The V end lost 3 bases, the J end lost 6 bases, and 17 bases lay between the germline ends. From germline, CDR1 is GTSNPN and CDR2 SVGIG (reference sequence). Primers: 60 Vbeta forward and 13 Jbeta reverse. The data were produced by immunoSEQ multiplex PCR, yet TCRdb's version contains in-frame clones alone and is incomplete. The sample holds around 76,000 clones, around 72% seen once. This chain uses TRBV30 with TRBJ1-1, with a tentative D call TRBD1 (5 bases). Sequenced: PBMCs. The clonotype originates from a woman between 35 and 50 years old in good health and CMV-seropositive. The CDR3 bases are TGTGCCTGGAGGAATTCGTCAGGGTGGTCTGAAGCTTTCTTT. Its translation is CAWRNSSGWSEAFF.